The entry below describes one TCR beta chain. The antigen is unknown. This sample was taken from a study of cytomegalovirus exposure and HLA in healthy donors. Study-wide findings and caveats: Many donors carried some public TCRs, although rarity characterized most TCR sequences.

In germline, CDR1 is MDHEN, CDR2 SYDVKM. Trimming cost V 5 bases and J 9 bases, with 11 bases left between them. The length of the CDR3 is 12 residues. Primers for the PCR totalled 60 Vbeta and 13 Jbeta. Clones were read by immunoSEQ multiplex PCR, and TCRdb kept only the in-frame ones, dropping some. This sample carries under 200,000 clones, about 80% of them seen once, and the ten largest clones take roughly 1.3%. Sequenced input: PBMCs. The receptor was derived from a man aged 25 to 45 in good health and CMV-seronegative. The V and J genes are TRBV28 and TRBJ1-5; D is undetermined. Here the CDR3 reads CASSLIARPQHF. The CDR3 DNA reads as TGTGCCAGCAGTCTAATCGCTCGGCCCCAGCATTTT.